This passage covers 24 T cell receptor beta chains from one sample sequenced in a study of blood T cell repertoires in COVID-19. Using immunoSEQ multiplex PCR, the repertoire was profiled, and TCRdb retains in-frame clones only, with some absent. The sample carries 350,000 or so clones, 88% recorded once. The sample taken for sequencing was PBMCs or T cells enriched from blood (not recorded which). The receptors were gathered from a woman between 25 and 40 years old who had been exposed to COVID-19.

This clone was detected once. This chain joins TRBV6-6 and TRBJ2-1; unclear D gene. This CDR3 spans 10 amino acids. Trimming took off 5 bases at V and 10 bases at J, with 6 bases between the two ends. Germline-derived CDR1 and CDR2 are MNHNY and SVGAGI (reference sequence). The CDR3 DNA reads as TGTGCCAGCAGTGGCTCCGAGCAGTTCTTC. Its translation is CASSGSEQFF.

The chain links TRBV5-1 to TRBJ1-6; perhaps TRBD1 as D (5 bases). This CDR3 comprises 14 residues. Germline CDR1 SGHRS, CDR2 YFSETQ. V shed 1 base and J shed 8 bases, with 10 bases lying between them. The CDR3 DNA follows: TGCGCCAGCAGCTTGTACGACAGCTATTCACCCCTCCACTTT. It codes for CASSLYDSYSPLHF.

The rearrangement joins TRBV7-9 to TRBJ2-7; no clear D gene. CDR3 size: 15 residues. In germline, CDR1 is SEHNR, CDR2 FQNEAQ (reference sequence). V lost 5 bases to trimming and J lost 3 bases, with 17 bases between them. For the CDR3, the DNA is TGTGCCAGCAGCCCAACCCTCTCTAGTAACTACGAGCAGTACTTC. Protein sequence: CASSPTLSSNYEQYF. The full variable domain, its missing parts supplied by reference TRBV7-9 and TRBJ2-7, is DTGVSQNPRHKITKRGQNVTFRCDPISEHNRLYWYRQTLGQGPEFLTYFQNEAQLEKSRLLSDRFSAERPKGSFSTLEIQRTEQGDSAMYLCASSPTLSSNYEQYFGPGTRLTVT.

V is TRBV30 and J is TRBJ1-5; D remains unclear. Trimming shortened V by 0 bases and J by 4 bases, and 7 bases separated the two germline ends. This CDR3 has 13 residues. Germline V gene lookup returns CDR1 GTSNPN and CDR2 SVGIG (reference sequence). CDR3 bases: TGTGCCTGGAGTGTCCTCACTAATCAGCCCCAGCATTTT. Translating gives CAWSVLTNQPQHF.

This chain connects TRBV11-2 to TRBJ1-2; a possible D gene is TRBD1 (5 bases). V lost 0 bases and J 8 bases, leaving 16 bases between the germline ends. CDR3 size: 15 residues. The V gene's germline CDR1 is SGHAT and CDR2 FQNNGV. The CDR3 DNA follows: TGTGCCAGCAGCTTAGAGGGGGGGATTGACTTGGGCTACACCTTC. Translation: CASSLEGGIDLGYTF.

The rearrangement joins TRBV2 to TRBJ2-1; 7 nucleotides align to TRBD1. The junction had 11 bases not matched to a gene; V was cut back by 7 bases and J by 5 bases. The germline V gene encodes CDR1 SNHLY and CDR2 FYNNEI. The length of the CDR3 is 15 residues. The CDR3 loop reads CASMEYRGINNEQFF. The CDR3 DNA is TGTGCCAGCATGGAGTACAGGGGAATAAACAATGAGCAGTTCTTC.

This chain uses TRBV29-1 with TRBJ2-3; TRBD2 matches 8 bases. The trim removed 6 bases at V and 1 base at J, leaving 6 bases unmatched. This CDR3 has 14 residues. The V gene's germline CDR1 is SQVTM and CDR2 ANQGSEA. The CDR3 nucleotides are TGCAGCGTCCCCCCACTAGCGGGCACAGATACGCAGTATTTT. Translated: CSVPPLAGTDTQYF.

J is TRBJ1-2 and V is TRBV28, with 7 bases aligning to TRBD1. This CDR3 contains 15 residues. V gave up 5 bases and J gave up 3 bases; unmatched junction bases: 9. Germline CDR1 is MDHEN and CDR2 is SYDVKM. The CDR3 sequence is CASSPTDRQDYGYTF. DNA of the CDR3: TGTGCCAGCAGTCCCACGGACAGGCAAGACTATGGCTACACCTTC.

This chain uses TRBV5-4 with TRBJ2-1, with 8 bases lining up with TRBD1. The CDR3 is made up of 15 amino acids. Trimming cost V 2 bases and J 2 bases; bases outside gene matches: 3. Germline CDR1 SGHNT, CDR2 YYREEE (reference sequence). In nucleotides, the CDR3 is TGTGCCAGCAGCTTCGACAGGGGAACCTACAATGAGCAGTTCTTC. This codes for CASSFDRGTYNEQFF.

This chain uses TRBV5-8 with TRBJ1-3; no firm D call. CDR3 size: 18 residues. CDR1 and CDR2 (germline): SGHTS, YDEGEE. Trimming shortened V by 2 bases and J by 2 bases, and 20 bases separated the two germline ends. Here the CDR3 reads CASSFGRSVLIAGNTIYF. As DNA, the CDR3 is TGTGCCAGCAGCTTCGGCAGGTCGGTGCTTATTGCTGGAAACACCATATATTTT.

This chain joins TRBV14 and TRBJ2-1; a possible D gene is TRBD2 (6 bases). CDR3 length: 13 residues. V dropped 1 base and J dropped 8 bases, with 9 bases sitting between them. In germline, CDR1 is SGHDN, CDR2 FVKESK. CDR3 protein: CASSQVLADEQFF. The CDR3 nucleotides are TGTGCCAGCAGCCAAGTACTAGCTGATGAGCAGTTCTTC.

CDR3: CASSPRGRNQPQHF. Here the CDR3 DNA reads TGTGCCAGCTCACCCCGCGGCCGCAATCAGCCCCAGCATTTT. This chain uses TRBV18 with TRBJ1-5; D remains ambiguous. Between the trimmed V and J ends, which lost 3 bases and 2 bases, there was a span of 8 bases. This CDR3 has 14 amino acids. CDR1 KGHSH and CDR2 LQKENI come from the germline V gene.

This clone showed up just once. The V gene is TRBV9, the J gene TRBJ1-2; 10 nucleotides line up with TRBD1. The trim removed 4 bases at V and 7 bases at J, leaving 4 bases unmatched. The V gene's germline CDR1 is SGDLS and CDR2 YYNGEE. The CDR3 totals 13 residues. In nucleotides, the CDR3 is TGTGCCAGCAGCATGACAGGGGGCGTTGGCTACACCTTC. Its translation is CASSMTGGVGYTF.

The gene calls are TRBV12-3 or TRBV12-4 and TRBJ2-7; D is ambiguous. Trimming left V 6 bases short and J 2 bases short, with 5 bases between. The CDR3 sequence is 11 residues long. As DNA, the CDR3 is TGTGCCAGCAGCACTACCTACGAGCAGTACTTC. Residues: CASSTTYEQYF.

This clone was recorded only once. J is TRBJ1-4 and V is TRBV6-2 or TRBV6-3; TRBD1 agrees at 7 bases. Trimming took 6 bases from V and 8 from J; bases not matched to a gene: 12. From germline, CDR1 is MNHEY and CDR2 SVGEGT. CDR3 length: 15 amino acids. The chain's CDR3 is CASSPTGANFEKLFF. CDR3 sequence (DNA): TGTGCCAGCAGCCCCACAGGGGCGAACTTCGAAAAACTGTTTTTT.

This sequence joins TRBV19 and TRBJ2-1; 11 bases fit TRBD2. The CDR3 consists of 17 residues. J gave up 1 base and V 10 bases, and 12 bases lay outside the gene matches. CDR1 is LNHDA, CDR2 SQIVND, per germline (reference sequence). CDR3 protein: CATRIGSGRASYNEQFF. The CDR3 DNA is TGTGCCACCCGGATCGGTAGCGGGAGGGCTTCCTACAATGAGCAGTTCTTC. The full variable domain, rest sourced from reference TRBV19 and TRBJ2-1, is DGGITQSPKYLFRKEGQNVTLSCEQNLNHDAMYWYRQDPGQGLRLIYYSQIVNDFQKGDIAEGYSVSREKKESFPLTVTSAQKNPTAFYLCATRIGSGRASYNEQFFGPGTRLTVL.

This clone was detected a few times. The chain combines TRBV19 with TRBJ2-1, with D possibly TRBD2 on 6 matching bases. This CDR3 contains 16 residues. Germline lookup yields CDR1 LNHDA and CDR2 SQIVND (reference sequence). Trimming left V 6 bases short and J 9 bases short, with 24 bases between. The CDR3 DNA follows: TGTGCCAGTAGGGTAGCGGCGGGCGGGGAGAGATCTGAGCAGTTCTTC. As protein: CASRVAAGGERSEQFF. The full variable domain, completed using reference TRBV19 and TRBJ2-1, is DGGITQSPKYLFRKEGQNVTLSCEQNLNHDAMYWYRQDPGQGLRLIYYSQIVNDFQKGDIAEGYSVSREKKESFPLTVTSAQKNPTAFYLCASRVAAGGERSEQFFGPGTRLTVL.

The CDR3 sequence is CASSQGPAGETQYF. The DNA of the CDR3 is TGCGCCAGCAGCCAAGGGCCGGCGGGGGAGACCCAGTACTTC. V usage is TRBV4-1 and J usage is TRBJ2-5; D perhaps matches TRBD2 (6 bases). The CDR3 sequence is 14 residues long. Germline lookup yields CDR1 MGHRA and CDR2 YSYEKL. The V and J ends lost 1 base and 5 bases respectively, with 11 bases between them.

CDR3 protein: CASSFHNRGEDGYTF. Written as DNA, the CDR3 is TGTGCCAGCAGCTTCCACAACAGGGGCGAGGATGGCTACACCTTC. This chain joins TRBV5-5 and TRBJ1-2, with 7 bases aligning to TRBD1. V was pared by 2 bases and J by 6 bases, with 10 bases of the junction left unmatched. There are 15 residues in the CDR3. Germline lookup yields CDR1 SGHKS and CDR2 YYEKEE (reference sequence).

J is TRBJ1-1 and V is TRBV5-1, with TRBD1 matching 8 bases. With 4 bases clipped from V and 0 bases from J, the junction kept 8 bases outside the gene matches. CDR3 size: 16 residues. Germline V CDR1 and CDR2: SGHRS, YFSETQ. The CDR3 region has the DNA TGCGCCAGCAGCCCACAGGGGGGGCAGGTGAACACTGAAGCTTTCTTT. Protein sequence: CASSPQGGQVNTEAFF.

This sequence joins TRBV9 and TRBJ1-4, with TRBD1 matching over 8 bases. The CDR3 totals 15 residues. The V segment lost 5 bases and the J segment 8 bases; nucleotides outside the gene matches: 11. Germline values: CDR1 SGDLS, CDR2 YYNGEE. The CDR3 protein is CASRPQGEESEKLFF. CDR3 coding DNA: TGTGCCAGCAGGCCACAGGGGGAGGAGAGCGAAAAACTGTTTTTT.

The rearrangement joins TRBV28 to TRBJ1-2; TRBD1 might be the D (6 bases). Germline CDR1 reads MDHEN; CDR2 reads SYDVKM. The length of the CDR3 is 13 residues. Trimming left V 5 bases short and J 7 bases short, with 14 bases between. The CDR3 sequence: CASSLRGGRGYTF. DNA for the CDR3: TGTGCCAGCAGTCTCCGGGGGGGCCGTGGCTACACCTTC.

This chain uses TRBV6-5 with TRBJ2-1; possibly TRBD2 for D (5 bases). Trimming removed 4 bases from V and 3 bases from J, with 13 bases in between. This CDR3 has 15 residues. Germline V gives CDR1 MNHEY, CDR2 SVGAGI. The CDR3 DNA follows: TGTGCCAGCAGTTCCCCTGCCGGGAACTACAATGAGCAGTTCTTC. It specifies CASSSPAGNYNEQFF.

The J gene is TRBJ2-2, the V gene TRBV19; the match to TRBD1 covers 10 bases. The CDR3 has 16 residues. CDR1 is LNHDA, CDR2 SQIVND, per germline (reference sequence). With 6 bases clipped from V and 5 bases from J, the junction kept 9 bases outside the gene matches. CDR3 in DNA: TGTGCCAGTAGCGGGTCCGGGACAGGGGTGACCGGGGAGCTGTTTTTT. The encoded protein is CASSGSGTGVTGELFF. Looking up the rest from reference TRBV19 and TRBJ2-2 gives the full variable domain: DGGITQSPKYLFRKEGQNVTLSCEQNLNHDAMYWYRQDPGQGLRLIYYSQIVNDFQKGDIAEGYSVSREKKESFPLTVTSAQKNPTAFYLCASSGSGTGVTGELFFGEGSRLTVL.